This TCR beta chain was sequenced for a study of T cell repertoires in cytomegalovirus infection. Trimming pared 5 bases from V and 4 bases from J, leaving 18 bases between. CDR3 size: 15 residues. Germline CDR1 MNHEY, CDR2 SVGAGI. TCRdb ran MiXCR on the reads and lists one entry per CDR3 protein. The table lists 450,000 to 600,000 distinct CDR3 sequences, roughly 10% of them singletons, with about 10% in the top ten. The sequenced sample consisted of PBMCs. The rearrangement uses TRBV6-5 and TRBJ2-7; D might be TRBD2 (6 bases). The clonotype comes from a human donor in good health (CMV status not recorded). Some clones in this sample may be carry-over from other donors' samples. The CDR3 spells CASSVLMGRRYEQYF. The DNA for the CDR3 is TGTGCCAGCAGTGTCCTCATGGGGAGGAGGTACGAGCAGTACTTC.